This TCR beta chain emerged from a study of cytomegalovirus exposure and HLA in healthy donors. Primers included in the PCR were 60 Vbeta and 13 Jbeta primers. Only in-frame clones appear in the TCRdb table, and some are missing; sequencing was by immunoSEQ multiplex PCR. The table records under 200,000 clones, approximately 62% of them present only once. Trimming stripped 5 bases from V and 4 bases from J, with 9 bases between. CDR3 length equals 14 residues. Germline V gene sequence: CDR1 MNHEY, CDR2 SMNVEV (reference sequence). The chain links TRBV27 to TRBJ1-6; perhaps TRBD1 as D (6 bases). The source is a man aged 45 to 65 in good health and CMV-seronegative. Sequencing was performed on PBMCs. DNA of the CDR3: TGTGCCAGCAGTCCACAGGGTTATAATTCACCCCTCCACTTT. This sequence encodes CASSPQGYNSPLHF.